The 31 T cell receptor beta chains below all came from one sample that was sequenced in a study of blood T cell repertoires in COVID-19. TCRdb's table, derived via immunoSEQ multiplex PCR, lists solely in-frame clones and lacks some. In the table there are 70,000 to 80,000 clones, around 90% of which are singletons. Sequenced input: peripheral blood. Receptors originate from a woman aged 60 to 75 with active COVID-19.

This chain joins TRBV28 and TRBJ2-2; 12 nucleotides align to TRBD1. V was pared by 7 bases and J by 4 bases, with 7 bases of the junction left unmatched. The CDR3 is 16 residues long. Germline V gene lookup returns CDR1 MDHEN and CDR2 SYDVKM. DNA of the CDR3: TGTGCCAGCACCTCCTTGGGACAGGGGGCCACCGGGGAGCTGTTTTTT. Residues: CASTSLGQGATGELFF.

The chain employs TRBV2 and TRBJ2-3, with 7 bases fitting TRBD1. Germline CDR1 is SNHLY and CDR2 is FYNNEI. The CDR3 is made up of 12 amino acids. The V and J ends lost 7 bases and 5 bases, in that order; junction bases with no gene match: 3. DNA for the CDR3: TGTGCCAGCAAGGGGGCAGGAGATACGCAGTATTTT. Translating gives CASKGAGDTQYF.

V and J are TRBV4-1 and TRBJ2-5; no clear D gene. The CDR3 loop spans 15 amino acids. V was shortened by 2 bases and J by 1 base, with 11 bases between the two germline ends. CDR1 is MGHRA, CDR2 YSYEKL, per germline. The CDR3 is CASSQNRVSQETQYF. The CDR3 DNA sequence: TGCGCCAGCAGCCAAAACCGGGTTTCCCAAGAGACCCAGTACTTC.

The rearrangement links TRBV5-4 to TRBJ2-2, with TRBD2 identical over 10 bases. Germline-derived CDR1 and CDR2 are SGHNT and YYREEE (reference sequence). The CDR3 runs 15 residues. Trimming removed 9 bases from V and 1 base from J; junction bases left unmatched: 6. The CDR3 spells CATRASGGNTGELFF. CDR3 sequence (DNA): TGTGCCACTCGGGCTAGCGGGGGGAACACCGGGGAGCTGTTTTTT.

J is TRBJ2-3 and V is TRBV27; D gene unclear. Deletions cut 2 bases from V and 2 bases from J, with 8 bases between. CDR3 size: 14 residues. Germline V gene data show CDR1 as MNHEY and CDR2 as SMNVEV (reference sequence). The CDR3 DNA follows: TGTGCCAGCAGTTTAGGGCGTTCCACAGATACGCAGTATTTT. This translates into CASSLGRSTDTQYF.

The chain uses TRBV6-6 and TRBJ2-2; D unclear. This CDR3 has 15 residues. CDR1 is MNHNY, CDR2 SVGAGI, per germline (reference sequence). V shed 7 bases and J shed 6 bases, with 18 bases lying between them. CDR3 nucleotides: TGTGCCAGCACCCAGGCGACCCCTCTGGCCGGGGAGCTGTTTTTT. Its translation is CASTQATPLAGELFF.

With respect to this clone: Other DNA sequences in the same sample also yield this CDR3. This chain links TRBV5-1 with TRBJ1-1; a weak D match, TRBD1 (6 bases). The CDR3 loop spans 15 amino acids. Germline CDR1 reads SGHRS; CDR2 reads YFSETQ. The germline V and J ends were trimmed by 0 bases and 0 bases, with 9 bases remaining between them. The CDR3 sequence: CASSLEGVLNTEAFF. The CDR3 DNA follows: TGCGCCAGCAGCTTGGAGGGGGTCCTGAACACTGAAGCTTTCTTT.

This chain uses TRBV5-1 with TRBJ2-7, with 10 bases aligning to TRBD2. Trimming took 2 bases from V and 9 from J; bases not matched to a gene: 20. The CDR3 runs 18 residues. CDR1 is SGHRS, CDR2 YFSETQ, per germline. The CDR3 sequence: CASSLFSSGRAGGNAQYF. CDR3 DNA sequence: TGCGCCAGCAGCTTATTTTCCAGCGGGAGGGCCGGAGGGAACGCGCAGTACTTC.

This chain joins TRBV28 and TRBJ1-1, with 8 bases fitting TRBD1. CDR3 length: 14 amino acids. V trimming: 6 bases; J trimming: 0 bases; junction bases outside the gene matches: 3. Germline loops: CDR1 MDHEN, CDR2 SYDVKM. The CDR3 DNA is TGTGCCAGCAGCCGGACAGGGCTGAACACTGAAGCTTTCTTT. Translated, it gives CASSRTGLNTEAFF.

The rearrangement uses TRBV7-9 and TRBJ2-1, with 9 positions matching TRBD2. This CDR3 contains 15 residues. Germline CDR1 reads SEHNR; CDR2 reads FQNEAQ (reference sequence). Germline trimming cut 2 bases from V and 9 bases from J; bases unmatched to any gene: 8. Here the CDR3 reads CASSLISGRIGEQFF. The CDR3 DNA reads as TGTGCCAGCAGCTTAATAAGCGGGAGGATCGGTGAGCAGTTCTTC. Drawing the rest from reference TRBV7-9 and TRBJ2-1, the complete variable domain is DTGVSQNPRHKITKRGQNVTFRCDPISEHNRLYWYRQTLGQGPEFLTYFQNEAQLEKSRLLSDRFSAERPKGSFSTLEIQRTEQGDSAMYLCASSLISGRIGEQFFGPGTRLTVL.

The chain combines TRBV7-8 with TRBJ2-1; 8 bases line up with TRBD2. Germline V gives CDR1 SGHVS, CDR2 FQNEAQ. The CDR3 runs 15 residues. The trim removed 5 bases at V and 6 bases at J, leaving 9 bases unmatched. CDR3 loop: CASSPPGLVFNEQFF. CDR3 coding DNA: TGTGCCAGCAGCCCCCCGGGACTAGTGTTCAATGAGCAGTTCTTC.

The rearrangement joins TRBV2 to TRBJ1-2, with TRBD1 matching over 9 bases. V dropped 6 bases and J dropped 10; count of bases not matched to a gene: 9. CDR1 and CDR2 (germline): SNHLY, FYNNEI. The CDR3 is 13 residues long. The CDR3 DNA is TGTGCCAGCAGCCCCGGGACAGGGAATGACTACACCTTC. Translated: CASSPGTGNDYTF. The variable domain in full, with the rest retrieved from reference TRBV2 and TRBJ1-2, is EPEVTQTPSHQVTQMGQEVILRCVPISNHLYFYWYRQILGQKVEFLVSFYNNEISEKSEIFDDQFSVERPDGSNFTLKIRSTKLEDSAMYFCASSPGTGNDYTFGSGTRLTVV.

This chain connects TRBV5-1 to TRBJ2-3, with 11 nucleotides matching TRBD2. This CDR3 is 17 amino acids long. Trimming cost V 4 bases and J 6 bases; bases outside gene matches: 13. CDR1 is SGHRS, CDR2 YFSETQ, per germline. CDR3 sequence (DNA): TGCGCCAGCAGCCAAATAGCGGGAGGGCCTCGTCCGGATACGCAGTATTTT. Protein sequence: CASSQIAGGPRPDTQYF.

The chain links TRBV6-5 to TRBJ2-1; D might be TRBD1 (6 bases). CDR1 MNHEY and CDR2 SVGAGI come from the germline V gene. The V end was cut by 11 bases, the J end by 6 bases, with 17 bases between. This CDR3 spans 13 amino acids. The CDR3 region is CAATGARGNEQFF. The CDR3 nucleotides read TGTGCCGCTACGGGCGCCAGGGGCAATGAGCAGTTCTTC.

The CDR3: CAWSVLTGSPLYNEQFF. In nucleotides, the CDR3 is TGTGCCTGGAGTGTTCTAACAGGGTCGCCCCTCTACAATGAGCAGTTCTTC. The chain combines TRBV30 with TRBJ2-1, with D perhaps TRBD1 (6 bases). The CDR3 loop spans 17 amino acids. Germline V gives CDR1 GTSNPN, CDR2 SVGIG (reference sequence). V lost 0 bases and J 3 bases, leaving 18 bases between the germline ends.

This sequence joins TRBV4-1 and TRBJ2-7; 12 bases map to TRBD1. The V gene end was trimmed by 4 bases and the J gene end by 4 bases; junction bases not matched to a gene: 5. This CDR3 contains 15 residues. Germline CDR1 and CDR2: MGHRA and YSYEKL. CDR3 nucleotides: TGCGCCAGCAGCCTTGGGACAGGGGGCGGGTACGAGCAGTACTTC. Translating it yields CASSLGTGGGYEQYF.

The V and J genes are TRBV7-9 and TRBJ1-1; 7 bases line up with TRBD1. CDR3 length: 15 residues. The germline gives CDR1 SEHNR, CDR2 FQNEAQ (reference sequence). The CDR3 nucleotides read TGTGCGATAGACTGGAGGACAGGAAAGAACACTGAAGCTTTCTTT. This sequence encodes CAIDWRTGKNTEAFF.

V is TRBV7-9 and J is TRBJ2-1, with 11 bases fitting TRBD2. In germline, CDR1 is SEHNR, CDR2 FQNEAQ (reference sequence). The CDR3 has 15 residues. The trim removed 5 bases at V and 8 bases at J, leaving 8 bases unmatched. CDR3 sequence reads: CASSHTSGSAHEQFF. DNA for the CDR3: TGTGCCAGCAGCCATACTAGCGGGAGTGCTCATGAGCAGTTCTTC.

The J gene is TRBJ2-1, the V gene TRBV15; 8 bases map to TRBD1. The V and J ends lost 0 bases and 0 bases, in that order; junction bases with no gene match: 4. CDR1 and CDR2 from the germline V gene are LNHNV and YYDKDF (reference sequence). The CDR3 runs to 17 residues. In nucleotides, the CDR3 is TGTGCCACCAGCAGAGAAACAGGGGGTTTCTCCTACAATGAGCAGTTCTTC. This translates into CATSRETGGFSYNEQFF.

The chain carries TRBV5-4 and TRBJ2-7, with D possibly matching TRBD1 (6 bases). This CDR3 is built from 14 residues. The V gene's germline CDR1 is SGHNT and CDR2 YYREEE (reference sequence). V lost 3 bases, J lost 5 bases, and 15 bases lay in between. This CDR3 is CASSSYYRDDEQYF. Written as DNA, the CDR3 is TGTGCCAGCAGCTCCTACTACAGGGACGACGAGCAGTACTTC.

The chain uses TRBV18 and TRBJ2-2; 7 nucleotides align to TRBD1. The CDR3 loop spans 13 amino acids. After removal of 11 bases from V and 5 bases from J, the junction contained 8 bases not matched to a gene. Per the germline V gene, CDR1 is KGHSH and CDR2 is LQKENI. CDR3 loop: CAGSTGRTGELFF. For the CDR3, the DNA is TGTGCCGGGTCGACAGGGCGTACCGGGGAGCTGTTTTTT.

J is TRBJ2-1 and V is TRBV10-2; D remains unclear. Per germline, CDR1 WSHSY and CDR2 SAAADI. The CDR3 covers 18 residues. Trimming left V 2 bases short and J 0 bases short, with 17 bases between. The CDR3 coding sequence is TGCGCCAGCAGTGAGGTACGAAACCTAGTTCGCTCCTACAATGAGCAGTTCTTC. It is translated as CASSEVRNLVRSYNEQFF.

The chain combines TRBV27 with TRBJ2-7; the D gene is possibly TRBD2 (5 bases). The CDR3 is 16 amino acids. The V and J ends lost 5 bases and 1 base respectively, with 18 bases between them. Per the germline V gene, CDR1 is MNHEY and CDR2 is SMNVEV (reference sequence). CDR3 nucleotides: TGTGCCAGCAGTCCCTCCGGAGGTTACATTTCCTACGAGCAGTACTTC. Amino acids: CASSPSGGYISYEQYF.

This chain connects TRBV30 to TRBJ1-4; D gene ambiguous. This CDR3 region has 17 residues. V was clipped by 3 bases and J by 2 bases, with 19 bases between them. CDR1 and CDR2 (germline): GTSNPN, SVGIG (reference sequence). In nucleotides, the CDR3 is TGTGCCTGGAGGGGAAATGGCGGTGGGAGGACTAATGAAAAACTGTTTTTT. As protein: CAWRGNGGGRTNEKLFF.

CDR3 amino acids: CASSTRGRLANYGYTF. In DNA form, the CDR3 reads TGTGCCAGCAGTACGAGGGGGCGTTTAGCTAACTATGGCTACACCTTC. V gene TRBV27 combines with J gene TRBJ1-2; 7 bases map to TRBD1. The V segment lost 5 bases and the J segment 0 bases; nucleotides outside the gene matches: 9. The CDR3 totals 16 residues. Germline V gene lookup returns CDR1 MNHEY and CDR2 SMNVEV (reference sequence).

This chain links TRBV21-1 with TRBJ2-1; TRBD1, the table's D call, was not compared with the DNA. TRBV21-1 is described as a pseudogene. The CDR3 sequence is 20 residues long. CDR3 in amino acids: CASRRVGGQVHWTAYNEQFF. For the CDR3, the DNA is TGTGCCAGCAGACGGGTAGGGGGACAGGTACACTGGACCGCCTACAATGAGCAGTTCTTC.

This chain links TRBV2 with TRBJ2-3, with TRBD1 matching 9 bases. This CDR3 spans 15 amino acids. With 7 bases clipped from V and 6 bases from J, the junction kept 11 bases outside the gene matches. In germline, CDR1 is SNHLY, CDR2 FYNNEI. CDR3 protein: CASKTDRGASDTQYF. The CDR3 DNA reads TGTGCCAGCAAAACGGACAGGGGCGCTTCGGATACGCAGTATTTT.

The chain combines TRBV28 with TRBJ2-7, with D possibly TRBD1 on 5 matching bases. The CDR3 is 13 residues long. In germline, CDR1 is MDHEN, CDR2 SYDVKM. V lost 2 bases, J lost 11 bases, and 16 bases lay in between. CDR3 sequence reads: CASSLGVGVVEYF. Written as DNA, the CDR3 is TGTGCCAGCAGTTTAGGGGTAGGGGTGGTGGAGTACTTC.

The genes are TRBV5-4 and TRBJ2-2; maybe TRBD1 (6 bases). Germline lookup yields CDR1 SGHNT and CDR2 YYREEE (reference sequence). The V end lost 3 bases, the J end lost 8 bases, and 17 bases lay between the germline ends. This CDR3 region has 15 residues. CDR3 sequence reads: CASSSQQGSLGELFF. For the CDR3, the DNA is TGTGCCAGCAGCTCCCAACAGGGTTCCCTGGGGGAGCTGTTTTTT.

This rearrangement joins TRBV27 to TRBJ2-5; D gene unclear. Trimming took 3 bases from V and 3 from J, leaving 8 bases between them. The CDR3 covers 13 residues. Germline V gene sequence: CDR1 MNHEY, CDR2 SMNVEV (reference sequence). CDR3 in DNA: TGTGCCAGCAGTTTTAGTCTAGAAGAGACCCAGTACTTC. Amino acids: CASSFSLEETQYF.

The rearrangement uses TRBV19 and TRBJ1-2; 12 nucleotides line up with TRBD1. From germline, CDR1 is LNHDA and CDR2 SQIVND (reference sequence). The ends lost 3 bases at V and 4 bases at J; junction bases unmatched: 3. The CDR3 covers 15 residues. The CDR3, as DNA: TGTGCCAGTAGTATGGGGGGACAGGGGGCCTATGGCTACACCTTC. The encoded protein is CASSMGGQGAYGYTF.